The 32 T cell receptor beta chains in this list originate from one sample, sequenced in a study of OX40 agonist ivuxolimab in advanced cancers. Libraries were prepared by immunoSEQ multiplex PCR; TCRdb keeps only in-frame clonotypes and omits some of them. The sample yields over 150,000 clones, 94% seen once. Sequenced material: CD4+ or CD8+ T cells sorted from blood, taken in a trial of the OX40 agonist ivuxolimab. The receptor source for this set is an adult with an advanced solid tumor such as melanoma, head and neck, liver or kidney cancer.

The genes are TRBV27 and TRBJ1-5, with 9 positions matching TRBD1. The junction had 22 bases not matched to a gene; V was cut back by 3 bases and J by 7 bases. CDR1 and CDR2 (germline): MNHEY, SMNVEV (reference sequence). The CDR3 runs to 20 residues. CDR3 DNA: TGTGCCAGCAGTTTCGCAGGGTTGGGACAGGGTTCCTCACGAAGCCAGCCCCAGCATTTT. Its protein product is CASSFAGLGQGSSRSQPQHF.

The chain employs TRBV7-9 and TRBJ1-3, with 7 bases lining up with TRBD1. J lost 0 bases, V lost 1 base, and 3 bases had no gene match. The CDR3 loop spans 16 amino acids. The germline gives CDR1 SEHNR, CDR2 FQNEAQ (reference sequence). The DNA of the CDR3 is TGTGCCAGCAGCTTAGGCAGGGGGATCTCTGGAAACACCATATATTTT. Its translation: CASSLGRGISGNTIYF.

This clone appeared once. The CDR3 sequence: CASSIQGGSNYGYTF. As DNA, the CDR3 is TGTGCCAGCAGTATCCAGGGGGGATCAAACTATGGCTACACCTTC. J is TRBJ1-2 and V is TRBV27; 7 bases are a match to TRBD1. Germline V CDR1 and CDR2: MNHEY, SMNVEV (reference sequence). CDR3 length: 15 residues. Losses at the gene ends were 5 bases for V and 2 bases for J; bases not matched to a gene: 8.

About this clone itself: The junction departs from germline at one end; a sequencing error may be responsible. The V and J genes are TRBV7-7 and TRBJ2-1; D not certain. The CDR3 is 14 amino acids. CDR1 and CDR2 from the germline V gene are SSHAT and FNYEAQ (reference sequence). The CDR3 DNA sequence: TGTGCTAGCAGCTTAGAGCCTAGTGGAAATGAGCAGTTCTTC. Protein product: CASSLEPSGNEQFF.

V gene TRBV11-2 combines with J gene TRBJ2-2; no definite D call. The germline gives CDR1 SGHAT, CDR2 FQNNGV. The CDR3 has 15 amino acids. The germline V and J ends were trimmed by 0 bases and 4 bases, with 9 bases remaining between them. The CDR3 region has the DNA TGTGCCAGCAGCTTAGATCCCGGGCCCACCGGGGAGCTGTTTTTT. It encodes CASSLDPGPTGELFF.

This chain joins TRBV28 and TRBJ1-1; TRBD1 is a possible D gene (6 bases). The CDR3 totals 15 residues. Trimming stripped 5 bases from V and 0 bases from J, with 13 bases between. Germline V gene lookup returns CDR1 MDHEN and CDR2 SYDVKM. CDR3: CASSTRTVMNTEAFF. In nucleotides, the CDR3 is TGTGCCAGCAGTACTAGGACAGTCATGAACACTGAAGCTTTCTTT.

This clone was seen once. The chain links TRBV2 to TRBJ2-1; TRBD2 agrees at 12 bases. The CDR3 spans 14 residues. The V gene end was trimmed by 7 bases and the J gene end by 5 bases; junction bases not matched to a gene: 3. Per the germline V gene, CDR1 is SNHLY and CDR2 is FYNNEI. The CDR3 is CASKPSGGDNEQFF. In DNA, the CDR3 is TGTGCCAGCAAACCTAGCGGGGGGGACAATGAGCAGTTCTTC.

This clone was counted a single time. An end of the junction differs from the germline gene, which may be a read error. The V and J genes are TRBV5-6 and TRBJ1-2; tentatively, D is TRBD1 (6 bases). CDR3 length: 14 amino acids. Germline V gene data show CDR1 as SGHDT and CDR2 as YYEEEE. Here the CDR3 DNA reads TGTGCCAGCAGCCCCACCGGACAGCCGTATGGCTACGCCTTC. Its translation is CASSPTGQPYGYAF. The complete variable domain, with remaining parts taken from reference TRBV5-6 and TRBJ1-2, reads DAGVTQSPTHLIKTRGQQVTLRCSPKSGHDTVSWYQQALGQGPQFIFQYYEEEERQRGNFPDRFSGHQFPNYSSELNVNALLLGDSALYLCASSPTGQPYGYAFGSGTRLTVV.

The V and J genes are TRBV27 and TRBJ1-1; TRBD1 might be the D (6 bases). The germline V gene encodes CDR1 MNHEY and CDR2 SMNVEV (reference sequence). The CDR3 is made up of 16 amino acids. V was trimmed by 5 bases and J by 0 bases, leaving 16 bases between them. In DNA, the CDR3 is TGTGCCAGCAGTAGAATCACCGGGACATTGAACACTGAAGCTTTCTTT. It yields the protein CASSRITGTLNTEAFF.

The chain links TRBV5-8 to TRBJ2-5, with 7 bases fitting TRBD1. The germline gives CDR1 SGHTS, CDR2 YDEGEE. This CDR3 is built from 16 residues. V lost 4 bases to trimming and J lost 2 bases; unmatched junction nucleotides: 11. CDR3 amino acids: CASSQFKGAPQETQYF. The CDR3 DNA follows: TGTGCCAGCAGCCAGTTTAAGGGGGCCCCACAAGAGACCCAGTACTTC.

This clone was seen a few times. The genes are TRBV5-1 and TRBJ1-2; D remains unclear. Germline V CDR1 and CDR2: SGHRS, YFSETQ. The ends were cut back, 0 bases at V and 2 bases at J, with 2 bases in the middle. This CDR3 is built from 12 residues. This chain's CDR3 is CASSLENYGYTF. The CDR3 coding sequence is TGCGCCAGCAGCTTGGAAAACTATGGCTACACCTTC.

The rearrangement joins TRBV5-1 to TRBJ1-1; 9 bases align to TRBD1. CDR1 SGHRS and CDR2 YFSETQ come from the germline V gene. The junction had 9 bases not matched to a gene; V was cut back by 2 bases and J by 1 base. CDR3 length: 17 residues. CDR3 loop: CASSFSSGDRENTEAFF. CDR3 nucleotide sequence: TGCGCCAGCAGCTTCTCTTCGGGGGACAGGGAGAACACTGAAGCTTTCTTT.

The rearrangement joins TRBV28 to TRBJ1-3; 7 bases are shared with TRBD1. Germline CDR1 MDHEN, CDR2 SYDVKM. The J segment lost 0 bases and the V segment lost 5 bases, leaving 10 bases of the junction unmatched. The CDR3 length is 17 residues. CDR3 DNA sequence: TGTGCCAGCAGTGTCCAGGGGGGGGTGAACTCTGGAAACACCATATATTTT. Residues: CASSVQGGVNSGNTIYF. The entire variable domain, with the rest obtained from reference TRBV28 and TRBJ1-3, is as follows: DVKVTQSSRYLVKRTGEKVFLECVQDMDHENMFWYRQDPGLGLRLIYFSYDVKMKEKGDIPEGYSVSREKKERFSLILESASTNQTSMYLCASSVQGGVNSGNTIYFGEGSWLTVV.

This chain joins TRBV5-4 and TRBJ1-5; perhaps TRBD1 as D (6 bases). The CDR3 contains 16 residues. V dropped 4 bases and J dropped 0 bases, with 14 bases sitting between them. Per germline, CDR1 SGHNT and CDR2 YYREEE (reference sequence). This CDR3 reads CASSRAGGHSNQPQHF. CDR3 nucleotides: TGTGCCAGCAGCCGTGCGGGGGGCCATAGCAATCAGCCCCAGCATTTT.

CDR3 protein: CATQGAATNEKLFF. The CDR3 nucleotides read TGTGCCACCCAAGGGGCAGCAACTAATGAAAAACTGTTTTTT. This chain uses TRBV6-6 with TRBJ1-4, with TRBD1 as a possible D gene (5 bases). The CDR3 sequence is 14 residues long. Trimming took off 10 bases at V and 0 bases at J, with 12 bases between the two ends. Germline CDR1 reads MNHNY; CDR2 reads SVGAGI (reference sequence).

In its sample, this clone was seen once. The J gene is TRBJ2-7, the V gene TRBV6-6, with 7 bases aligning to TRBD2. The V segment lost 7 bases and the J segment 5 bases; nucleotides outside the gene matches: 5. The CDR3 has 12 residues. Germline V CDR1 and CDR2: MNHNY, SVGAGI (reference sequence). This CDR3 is CASTPRGDEQYF. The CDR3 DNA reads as TGTGCCAGCACCCCACGGGGGGACGAGCAGTACTTC.

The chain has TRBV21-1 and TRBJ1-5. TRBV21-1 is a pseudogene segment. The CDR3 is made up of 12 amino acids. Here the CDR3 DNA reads TGTGCCACCGGGTCCCGGGCAGAGCCCCAGCATTTT. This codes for CATGSRAEPQHF.

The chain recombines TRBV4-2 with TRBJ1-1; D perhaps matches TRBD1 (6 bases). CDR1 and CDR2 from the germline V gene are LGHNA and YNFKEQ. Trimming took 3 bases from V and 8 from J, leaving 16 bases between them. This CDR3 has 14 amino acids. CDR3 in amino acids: CASSHLGGPPEAFF. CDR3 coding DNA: TGTGCCAGCAGCCACCTCGGGGGGCCCCCCGAAGCTTTCTTT.

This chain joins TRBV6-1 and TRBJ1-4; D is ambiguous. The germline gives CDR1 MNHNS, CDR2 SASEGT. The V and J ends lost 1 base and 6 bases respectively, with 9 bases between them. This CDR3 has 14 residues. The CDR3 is CASSEGSGDEKLFF. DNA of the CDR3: TGTGCCAGCAGTGAAGGGTCGGGAGATGAAAAACTGTTTTTT.

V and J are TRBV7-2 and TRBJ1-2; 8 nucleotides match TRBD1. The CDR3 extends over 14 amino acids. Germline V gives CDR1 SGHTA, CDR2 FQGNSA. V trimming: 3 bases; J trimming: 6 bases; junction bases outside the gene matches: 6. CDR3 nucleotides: TGTGCCAGCAGCTTGCAGGGGGCCAATGATGGCTACACCTTC. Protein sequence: CASSLQGANDGYTF.

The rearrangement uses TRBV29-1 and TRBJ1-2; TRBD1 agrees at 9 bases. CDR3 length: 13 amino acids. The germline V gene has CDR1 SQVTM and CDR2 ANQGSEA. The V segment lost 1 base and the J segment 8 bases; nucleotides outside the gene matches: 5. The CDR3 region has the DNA TGCAGCGTTGAAGTGGGACAGGGAATCGGCTACACCTTC. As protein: CSVEVGQGIGYTF.

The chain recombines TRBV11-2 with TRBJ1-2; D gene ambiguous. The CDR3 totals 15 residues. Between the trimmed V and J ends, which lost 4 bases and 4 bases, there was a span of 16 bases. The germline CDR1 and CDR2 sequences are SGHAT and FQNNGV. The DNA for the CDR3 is TGTGCCAGCAGCTACAGCAGTCTGGTGCTCTATGGCTACACCTTC. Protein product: CASSYSSLVLYGYTF.

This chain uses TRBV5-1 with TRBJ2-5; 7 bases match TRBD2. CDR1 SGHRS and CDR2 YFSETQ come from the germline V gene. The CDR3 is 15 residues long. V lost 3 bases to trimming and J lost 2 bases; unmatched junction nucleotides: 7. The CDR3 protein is CASSSRLAAQETQYF. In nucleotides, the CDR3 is TGCGCCAGCAGCTCCCGGCTAGCGGCACAAGAGACCCAGTACTTC.

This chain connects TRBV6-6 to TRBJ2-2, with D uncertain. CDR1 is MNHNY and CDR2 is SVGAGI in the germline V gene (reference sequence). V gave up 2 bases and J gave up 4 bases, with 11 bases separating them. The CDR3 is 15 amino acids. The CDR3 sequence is CASSYPPGLTGELFF. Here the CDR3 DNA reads TGTGCCAGCAGTTACCCCCCCGGTCTCACCGGGGAGCTGTTTTTT.

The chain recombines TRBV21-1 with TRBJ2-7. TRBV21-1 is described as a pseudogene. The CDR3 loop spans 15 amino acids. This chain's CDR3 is CASSKSGTVSYEQYF. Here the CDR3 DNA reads TGTGCCAGCAGCAAATCAGGGACGGTGTCCTACGAGCAGTACTTC.

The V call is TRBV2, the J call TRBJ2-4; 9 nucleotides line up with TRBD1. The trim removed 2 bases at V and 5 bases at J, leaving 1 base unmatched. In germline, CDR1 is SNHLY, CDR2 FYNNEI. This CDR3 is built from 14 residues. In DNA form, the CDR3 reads TGTGCCAGCAGTGAATGGGACAGGGAAAACATTCAGTACTTC. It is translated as CASSEWDRENIQYF.

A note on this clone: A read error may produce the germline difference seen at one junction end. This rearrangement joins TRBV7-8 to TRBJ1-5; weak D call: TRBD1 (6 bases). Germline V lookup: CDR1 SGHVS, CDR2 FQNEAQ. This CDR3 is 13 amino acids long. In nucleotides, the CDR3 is TGTGGCAGCGGGCAGGGGATCAATCAGCCCCAGCATTTT. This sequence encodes CGSGQGINQPQHF.

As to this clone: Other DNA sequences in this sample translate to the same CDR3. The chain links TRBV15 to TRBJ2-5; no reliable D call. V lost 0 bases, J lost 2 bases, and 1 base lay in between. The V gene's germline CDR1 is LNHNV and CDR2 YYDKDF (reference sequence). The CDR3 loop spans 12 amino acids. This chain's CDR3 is CATSRDQETQYF. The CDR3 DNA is TGTGCCACCAGCAGAGATCAAGAGACCCAGTACTTC. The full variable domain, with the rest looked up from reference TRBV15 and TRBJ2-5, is DAMVIQNPRYQVTQFGKPVTLSCSQTLNHNVMYWYQQKSSQAPKLLFHYYDKDFNNEADTPDNFQSRRPNTSFCFLDIRSPGLGDTAMYLCATSRDQETQYFGPGTRLLVL.

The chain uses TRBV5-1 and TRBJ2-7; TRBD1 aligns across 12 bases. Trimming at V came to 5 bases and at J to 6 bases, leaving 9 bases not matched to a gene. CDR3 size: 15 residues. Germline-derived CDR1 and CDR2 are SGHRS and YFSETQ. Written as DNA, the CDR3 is TGCGCCAGCAGACCGGGACAGGGGGCTTCGGGCGAGCAGTACTTC. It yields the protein CASRPGQGASGEQYF.

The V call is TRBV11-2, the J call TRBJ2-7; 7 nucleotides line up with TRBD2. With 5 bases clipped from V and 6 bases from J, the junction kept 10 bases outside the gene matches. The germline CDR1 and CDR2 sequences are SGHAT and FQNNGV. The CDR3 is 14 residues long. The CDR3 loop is CASSTGRGVLEQYF. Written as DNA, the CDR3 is TGTGCCAGCAGCACAGGCCGGGGGGTGCTCGAGCAGTACTTC.

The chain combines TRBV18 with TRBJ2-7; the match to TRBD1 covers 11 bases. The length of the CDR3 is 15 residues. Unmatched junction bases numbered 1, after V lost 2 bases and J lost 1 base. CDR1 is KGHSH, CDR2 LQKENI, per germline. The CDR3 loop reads CASSPGTGGSYEQYF. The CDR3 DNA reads TGTGCCAGCTCACCAGGGACAGGGGGTTCCTACGAGCAGTACTTC.

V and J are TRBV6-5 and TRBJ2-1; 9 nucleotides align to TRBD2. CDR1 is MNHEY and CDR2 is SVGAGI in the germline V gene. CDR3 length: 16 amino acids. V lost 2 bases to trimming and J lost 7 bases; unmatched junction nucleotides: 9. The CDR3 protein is CASSYRAGGPRNEQFF. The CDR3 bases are TGTGCCAGCAGTTACCGGGCGGGAGGGCCGAGGAATGAGCAGTTCTTC.